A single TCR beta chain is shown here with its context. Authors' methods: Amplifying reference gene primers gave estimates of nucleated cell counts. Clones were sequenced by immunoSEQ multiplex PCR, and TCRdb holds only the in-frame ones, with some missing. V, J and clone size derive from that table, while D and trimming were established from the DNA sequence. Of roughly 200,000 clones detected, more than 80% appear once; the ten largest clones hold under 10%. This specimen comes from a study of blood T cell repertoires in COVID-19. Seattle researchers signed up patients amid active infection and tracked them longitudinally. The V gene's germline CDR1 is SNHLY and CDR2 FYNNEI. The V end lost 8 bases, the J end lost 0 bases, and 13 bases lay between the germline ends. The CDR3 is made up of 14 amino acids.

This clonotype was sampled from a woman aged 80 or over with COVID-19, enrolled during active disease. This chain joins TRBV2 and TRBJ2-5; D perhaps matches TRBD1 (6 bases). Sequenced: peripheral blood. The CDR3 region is CASRRDRYQETQYF. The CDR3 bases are TGTGCCAGCCGACGAGACAGGTACCAAGAGACCCAGTACTTC. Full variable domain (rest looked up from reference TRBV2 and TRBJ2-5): EPEVTQTPSHQVTQMGQEVILRCVPISNHLYFYWYRQILGQKVEFLVSFYNNEISEKSEIFDDQFSVERPDGSNFTLKIRSTKLEDSAMYFCASRRDRYQETQYFGPGTRLLVL.